The 24 T cell receptor beta chains reported below all come from one sample, sequenced in a study of shared clonotypes between healthy human individuals. Data came from immunoSEQ multiplex PCR; TCRdb stores just in-frame clones and leaves some out. The sample lists about 460,000 clones, 70% to 80% occurring once. The sample comprised PBMCs. The origin of the receptors is a woman in her 40s in good health. Some clones in this sample may be carry-over from other donors' samples.

This clone was detected a few times. The gene calls are TRBV2 and TRBJ2-1; 11 nucleotides match TRBD2. V shed 7 bases, J shed 3 bases, and the junction held 2 bases outside the gene matches. Germline loops: CDR1 SNHLY, CDR2 FYNNEI. The CDR3 runs to 14 residues. The CDR3 DNA follows: TGTGCCAGCACCGGACTAGCGGGCTACAATGAGCAGTTCTTC. Its translation: CASTGLAGYNEQFF.

As to this clone: A read error likely explains this, since a far larger clone differs by one base. J is TRBJ2-1 and V is TRBV30; D is perhaps TRBD2 (5 bases). This CDR3 region has 14 residues. Germline values: CDR1 GTSNPN, CDR2 SVGIG (reference sequence). V was clipped by 4 bases and J by 5 bases, with 15 bases between them. The CDR3 spells CAWTPREGDNEQFF. The CDR3 region has the DNA TGTGCCTGGACCCCCCGCGAGGGAGACAATGAGCAGTTCTTC.

This clone was detected once. In nucleotides, the CDR3 is TGCAGCGCCGGCTTGGGATATGAGCAGTTCTTC. The encoded protein is CSAGLGYEQFF. This chain connects TRBV29-1 to TRBJ2-1; no firm D call. V lost 7 bases and J lost 8, with 12 bases in between. Germline CDR1 and CDR2: SQVTM and ANQGSEA. The CDR3 is 11 residues long.

The rearrangement links TRBV7-3 to TRBJ2-3; the match to TRBD2 covers 11 bases. V dropped 5 bases and J dropped 6; count of bases not matched to a gene: 4. The CDR3 contains 14 residues. Germline V CDR1 and CDR2: SGHTA, FQGTGA. For the CDR3, the DNA is TGTGCCAGCAGCGTAGCGGGAGGGCCCGATACGCAGTATTTT. This gives the protein CASSVAGGPDTQYF.

This clone was detected many times. The chain links TRBV5-6 to TRBJ2-3, with D possibly TRBD2 on 6 matching bases. Germline values: CDR1 SGHDT, CDR2 YYEEEE. Trimming stripped 0 bases from V and 2 bases from J, with 10 bases between. The CDR3 spans 15 residues. Here the CDR3 reads CASSLAGRFTDTQYF. CDR3 nucleotide sequence: TGTGCCAGCAGCTTGGCAGGGAGGTTCACAGATACGCAGTATTTT.

The chain has TRBV18 and TRBJ1-6; maybe TRBD1 (6 bases). V lost 5 bases and J lost 9, with 17 bases in between. The CDR3 consists of 15 residues. Per the germline V gene, CDR1 is KGHSH and CDR2 is LQKENI. The CDR3 bases are TGTGCCAGCTCAGTCGACAGGAACAGAGGTTCACCCCTCCACTTT. The encoded protein is CASSVDRNRGSPLHF.

This sequence joins TRBV28 and TRBJ2-7, with TRBD2 matching 9 bases. Trimming removed 7 bases from V and 1 base from J; junction bases left unmatched: 8. Looked up from germline, CDR1 is MDHEN and CDR2 is SYDVKM. CDR3 length: 15 amino acids. CDR3 protein: CASTIAGVGSYEQYF. In nucleotides, the CDR3 is TGTGCCAGCACCATAGCGGGAGTTGGATCCTACGAGCAGTACTTC.

The chain carries TRBV10-3 and TRBJ2-1, with 9 nucleotides matching TRBD2. CDR3 size: 15 residues. CDR1 ENHRY and CDR2 SYGVKD come from the germline V gene. V shed 1 base and J 5 bases; nucleotides not matched to a gene: 3. CDR3 bases: TGTGCCATCAGTGAGTTTAGCGGGAGAGACAATGAGCAGTTCTTC. This encodes CAISEFSGRDNEQFF.

Comments on this clone: A far larger clone is just one base off, so this is likely a read error. The gene calls are TRBV2 and TRBJ2-6; no definite D call. This CDR3 is built from 14 residues. Looked up from germline, CDR1 is SNHLY and CDR2 is FYNNEI. Deletions cut 3 bases from V and 0 bases from J, with 3 bases between. The CDR3 is CASSERSGANVLTF. The CDR3 DNA follows: TGTGCCAGCAGTGAGCGCTCTGGGGCCAACGTCCTGACTTTC.

The rearrangement links TRBV4-1 to TRBJ2-2; perhaps D is TRBD1 or TRBD2 (5 bases each). V was cut by 4 bases and J by 4 bases, with 19 bases left in between. Germline loops: CDR1 MGHRA, CDR2 YSYEKL. This CDR3 spans 17 amino acids. DNA of the CDR3: TGCGCCAGCAGCCGAGGGGTTCGGGTCGGGTTCACCGGGGAGCTGTTTTTT. As protein: CASSRGVRVGFTGELFF.

As regards this clone: This sample also contains other DNA sequences that code for the same CDR3. This rearrangement joins TRBV27 to TRBJ2-7; 10 positions agree with TRBD2. The length of the CDR3 is 15 residues. CDR1 is MNHEY, CDR2 SMNVEV, per germline (reference sequence). Losses at the gene ends were 4 bases for V and 0 bases for J; bases not matched to a gene: 3. The CDR3 nucleotides are TGTGCCAGCAGTTCCTGGACTAGCGGCTCCTACGAGCAGTACTTC. Translating gives CASSSWTSGSYEQYF.

V is TRBV5-4 and J is TRBJ2-7; 12 bases align to TRBD1. Germline V CDR1 and CDR2: SGHNT, YYREEE (reference sequence). There are 17 residues in the CDR3. The V and J ends lost 4 bases and 4 bases, in that order; junction bases with no gene match: 12. The CDR3 sequence: CASSAAPRDRGHYEQYF. In DNA, the CDR3 is TGTGCCAGCAGCGCAGCACCCCGGGACAGGGGGCATTACGAGCAGTACTTC.

Remarks on this clone: A read error is possible here, since a much larger clone lies one base away. Within the sample, other DNA sequences also encode this same CDR3. The chain couples TRBV30 to TRBJ1-2; a possible D gene is TRBD1 (5 bases). V dropped 1 base and J dropped 5 bases, with 14 bases sitting between them. Per germline, CDR1 GTSNPN and CDR2 SVGIG (reference sequence). This CDR3 region has 14 residues. The CDR3 DNA is TGTGCCTGGAGTGACTCGGGGCAGGCTTATGGCTACACCTTC. Amino acids: CAWSDSGQAYGYTF.

The chain combines TRBV28 with TRBJ1-1, with 7 nucleotides matching TRBD1. Per the germline V gene, CDR1 is MDHEN and CDR2 is SYDVKM. V was pared by 3 bases and J by 3 bases, with 13 bases of the junction left unmatched. The CDR3 is made up of 17 amino acids. The CDR3 DNA sequence: TGTGCCAGCAGTTTTCCCTCGGTTAGGGGGCTGTACACTGAAGCTTTCTTT. Translated: CASSFPSVRGLYTEAFF.

The CDR3 here is CATSSSGSGVNIQYF. The CDR3 DNA sequence: TGTGCCACCAGCAGTAGCGGGAGCGGTGTAAACATTCAGTACTTC. J is TRBJ2-4 and V is TRBV15; 9 bases match TRBD2. There are 15 residues in the CDR3. Germline V gene sequence: CDR1 LNHNV, CDR2 YYDKDF (reference sequence). V shed 3 bases and J 6 bases; nucleotides not matched to a gene: 6.

On this clone itself: Only one base separates this from a far larger clonotype, so it likely reflects a read error. J is TRBJ2-5 and V is TRBV4-1, with D possibly being TRBD1 (7 bases). Per germline, CDR1 MGHRA and CDR2 YSYEKL. The V end lost 1 base, the J end lost 5 bases, and 17 bases lay between the germline ends. This CDR3 has 16 amino acids. CDR3 in DNA: TGCGCCAGCAGCCAAGGTCGAGAAGCAGGGGGGGAGACCCAGTACTTC. Translation gives CASSQGREAGGETQYF.

This clone was seen ten or more times. The sample carries other DNA sequences with the same CDR3. The chain couples TRBV19 to TRBJ2-2; 7 nucleotides match TRBD1. The CDR3 contains 12 residues. Losses at the gene ends were 5 bases for V and 12 bases for J; bases not matched to a gene: 6. CDR1 is LNHDA and CDR2 is SQIVND in the germline V gene (reference sequence). The CDR3 sequence: CASSSDRRKLFF. For the CDR3, the DNA is TGTGCCAGTAGTTCGGACAGGCGGAAGCTGTTTTTT.

The chain joins TRBV4-2 to TRBJ2-5; D not certain. CDR3 size: 14 residues. Germline CDR1 reads LGHNA; CDR2 reads YNFKEQ. Trimming shortened V by 2 bases and J by 1 base, and 8 bases separated the two germline ends. The CDR3 sequence is CASSQSPLQETQYF. CDR3 sequence (DNA): TGTGCCAGCAGCCAATCCCCCCTCCAAGAGACCCAGTACTTC.

The chain combines TRBV10-2 with TRBJ2-3, with TRBD2 matching 10 bases. The CDR3 is 16 residues long. V lost 7 bases to trimming and J lost 4 bases; unmatched junction nucleotides: 11. The germline gives CDR1 WSHSY, CDR2 SAAADI. CDR3 DNA: TGCGCCAGCAAAACCCTAGCGGGAGAAGCCGCAGATACGCAGTATTTT. It encodes CASKTLAGEAADTQYF.

As for this clone: Since a far larger clone is one base different, this is likely a read error. The chain uses TRBV28 and TRBJ1-2; TRBD1 might be the D (5 bases). The CDR3 consists of 14 residues. Germline loops: CDR1 MDHEN, CDR2 SYDVKM. CDR3 nucleotide sequence: TGTGCCAGCAGTTTAACATCAGGGCTCTATGGCTACGCCTTC. Residues: CASSLTSGLYGYAF.

This clone was recorded a few times. The rearrangement uses TRBV9 and TRBJ1-3; weak D call: TRBD1 (6 bases). The CDR3 is 14 residues long. The germline CDR1 and CDR2 sequences are SGDLS and YYNGEE. The V and J ends lost 1 base and 3 bases respectively, with 8 bases between them. The CDR3 region has the DNA TGTGCCAGCAGCGTAAAGGACAGTGGAAACACCATATATTTT. This codes for CASSVKDSGNTIYF.

The genes are TRBV30 and TRBJ2-3, with D possibly TRBD1 on 5 matching bases. Trimming cost V 3 bases and J 4 bases, with 14 bases left between them. The CDR3 is made up of 14 amino acids. Germline loops: CDR1 GTSNPN, CDR2 SVGIG (reference sequence). CDR3 loop: CAWSSGIFADTQYF. CDR3 DNA sequence: TGTGCCTGGAGCTCAGGGATCTTCGCAGATACGCAGTATTTT.

This clone appeared a few times. The CDR3 sequence is CARAPGPRHETQYF. CDR3 sequence (DNA): TGTGCCAGAGCGCCGGGACCCCGGCACGAGACCCAGTACTTC. The rearrangement joins TRBV5-5 to TRBJ2-5, with D tentatively TRBD1 or TRBD2 (5 bases each). Trimming took 8 bases from V and 5 from J, leaving 19 bases between them. CDR1 is SGHKS and CDR2 is YYEKEE in the germline V gene (reference sequence). The CDR3 loop spans 14 amino acids.

V is TRBV5-6 and J is TRBJ2-5, with 7 bases lining up with TRBD1. The J segment lost 3 bases and the V segment lost 4 bases, leaving 9 bases of the junction unmatched. This CDR3 comprises 15 residues. Germline CDR1 SGHDT, CDR2 YYEEEE. The CDR3 DNA sequence: TGTGCCAGCAGCACTATAATAACAGGGGAAGAGACCCAGTACTTC. This translates into CASSTIITGEETQYF. Filled out from reference TRBV5-6 and TRBJ2-5, the complete variable domain reads DAGVTQSPTHLIKTRGQQVTLRCSPKSGHDTVSWYQQALGQGPQFIFQYYEEEERQRGNFPDRFSGHQFPNYSSELNVNALLLGDSALYLCASSTIITGEETQYFGPGTRLLVL.